The 20 T cell receptor beta chains in this list originate from one sample, sequenced in a study of cytomegalovirus exposure and HLA in healthy donors. The PCR used 60 Vbeta and 13 Jbeta primers. Profiling relied on immunoSEQ multiplex PCR, and the TCRdb table lists in-frame clones only, not all of them. The table includes about 120,000 clones, roughly 84% detected once. The sequenced sample was PBMCs. Receptor source: a man in his thirties or forties in good health and CMV-seropositive.

The rearrangement uses TRBV4-2 and TRBJ2-1, with 8 bases matching TRBD1. The CDR3 length is 19 residues. V lost 1 base, J lost 4 bases, and 15 bases stayed unmatched. Germline V gene sequence: CDR1 LGHNA, CDR2 YNFKEQ. The CDR3 DNA is TGTGCCAGCAGCCAAGTAGGGTCCTCAGGGGGCGCATATTACAATGAGCAGTTCTTC. Translated: CASSQVGSSGGAYYNEQFF.

This clone is a singleton in its sample. The genes are TRBV11-2 and TRBJ1-4; D possibly corresponds to TRBD1 (6 bases). The CDR3 sequence is 17 residues long. V lost 1 base and J lost 8, with 20 bases in between. CDR1 SGHAT and CDR2 FQNNGV come from the germline V gene. CDR3 sequence (DNA): TGTGCCAGCAGCTTAGGGGTGGGGGGGCCTATTTTGGAAAAACTGTTTTTT. It codes for CASSLGVGGPILEKLFF.

J is TRBJ1-2 and V is TRBV5-1; TRBD1 matches at 12 bases. After removal of 2 bases from V and 2 bases from J, the junction contained 4 bases not matched to a gene. The CDR3 has 16 residues. Per germline, CDR1 SGHRS and CDR2 YFSETQ. CDR3 DNA: TGCGCCAGCAGCTTCGGGACAGGGGGCTCGAACTATGGCTACACCTTC. This sequence encodes CASSFGTGGSNYGYTF.

The CDR3 region has the DNA TGTGCCATCAGTGAGTCGAGCAGGGGGGGCAATCAGCCCCAGCATTTT. Translated, it gives CAISESSRGGNQPQHF. The rearrangement uses TRBV10-3 and TRBJ1-5; 7 nucleotides match TRBD1. Germline values: CDR1 ENHRY, CDR2 SYGVKD. The V and J ends lost 0 bases and 2 bases, in that order; junction bases with no gene match: 4. This CDR3 is built from 16 residues.

This clone was seen once. This chain links TRBV13 with TRBJ2-1; tentatively, D is TRBD2 (6 bases). This CDR3 has 14 amino acids. V lost 5 bases and J lost 7, with 15 bases in between. Germline assignment: CDR1 PRHDT and CDR2 FYEKMQ (reference sequence). The CDR3 here is CASSHPPLANEQFF. The CDR3 coding sequence is TGTGCCAGCAGCCACCCCCCCCTAGCGAATGAGCAGTTCTTC.

This clone turned up a few times. The genes are TRBV30 and TRBJ1-2; 9 bases map to TRBD1. The trim removed 1 base at V and 3 bases at J, leaving 9 bases unmatched. Germline-derived CDR1 and CDR2 are GTSNPN and SVGIG (reference sequence). This CDR3 comprises 16 residues. CDR3 DNA sequence: TGTGCCTGGAGTGAGAAACAGGGGGCGCGGGACTATGGCTACACCTTC. Translation: CAWSEKQGARDYGYTF. Looking up the rest from reference TRBV30 and TRBJ1-2 gives the full variable domain: SQTIHQWPATLVQPVGSPLSLECTVEGTSNPNLYWYRQAAGRGLQLLFYSVGIGQISSEVPQNLSASRPQDRQFILSSKKLLLSDSGFYLCAWSEKQGARDYGYTFGSGTRLTVV.

This chain joins TRBV2 and TRBJ1-2; no clear D gene. This CDR3 region has 12 residues. V dropped 8 bases and J dropped 5 bases, with 12 bases sitting between them. CDR1 and CDR2 from the germline V gene are SNHLY and FYNNEI. In nucleotides, the CDR3 is TGTGCCAGCTCCGGGGTATTTTATGGCTACACCTTC. Translated: CASSGVFYGYTF.

CDR3 sequence reads: CASSRAGSNTGELFF. Written as DNA, the CDR3 is TGTGCCAGTAGTAGGGCAGGATCGAACACCGGGGAGCTGTTTTTT. This chain connects TRBV19 to TRBJ2-2; no firm D call. Germline assignment: CDR1 LNHDA and CDR2 SQIVND (reference sequence). This CDR3 comprises 15 residues. V was pared by 4 bases and J by 0 bases, with 9 bases between. The whole variable domain, filled in from reference TRBV19 and TRBJ2-2, reads DGGITQSPKYLFRKEGQNVTLSCEQNLNHDAMYWYRQDPGQGLRLIYYSQIVNDFQKGDIAEGYSVSREKKESFPLTVTSAQKNPTAFYLCASSRAGSNTGELFFGEGSRLTVL.

V gene TRBV27 combines with J gene TRBJ1-1; D may be TRBD1 (6 bases). Germline-derived CDR1 and CDR2 are MNHEY and SMNVEV (reference sequence). Trimming took off 5 bases at V and 6 bases at J, with 22 bases between the two ends. This CDR3 contains 16 residues. The CDR3 DNA is TGTGCCAGCAGTCCCCAACAGGGTGAGAGGAGGCCTGAAGCTTTCTTT. Amino acids: CASSPQQGERRPEAFF.

The CDR3 spells CASSIGQGASGYTF. CDR3 bases: TGTGCCAGTAGTATAGGACAGGGGGCCAGTGGCTACACCTTC. The chain combines TRBV19 with TRBJ1-2, with TRBD1 matching over 10 bases. This CDR3 spans 14 amino acids. Trimming took 1 base from V and 7 from J; bases not matched to a gene: 3. CDR1 is LNHDA, CDR2 SQIVND, per germline (reference sequence).

This clone was counted only a few times. At one end the junction does not follow the germline gene, possibly because of a read error. This chain links TRBV29-1 with TRBJ2-2; 9 nucleotides line up with TRBD2. There are 13 residues in the CDR3. From germline, CDR1 is SQVTM and CDR2 ANQGSEA. CDR3 protein: CSFPLAGPRGAVF. For the CDR3, the DNA is TGCAGCTTCCCGCTAGCGGGGCCCCGGGGAGCTGTTTTT.

This chain uses TRBV7-2 with TRBJ2-7, with 9 positions matching TRBD1. V lost 2 bases, J lost 5 bases, and 10 bases stayed unmatched. Per germline, CDR1 SGHTA and CDR2 FQGNSA. There are 16 residues in the CDR3. The CDR3 sequence: CASSLRASRTGDEQYF. The CDR3 DNA is TGTGCCAGCAGCTTAAGGGCATCCCGGACAGGGGACGAGCAGTACTTC.

The chain couples TRBV18 to TRBJ2-5, with 10 bases matching TRBD1. The last part of the DNA fits TRBJ2-7 better; the J call may be wrong. This CDR3 comprises 17 residues. In germline, CDR1 is KGHSH, CDR2 LQKENI. The CDR3 coding sequence is TGTGCCAGCTCACCTGCGGGACAGGGGAGGGGGTCCTACGAGCAGTACTTC. This encodes CASSPAGQGRGSYEQYF.

This clone was recorded only once. CDR3 sequence (DNA): TGTGCCAGCAGCTTAGGACTAGCGGGGGGAATCACAGATACGCAGTATTTT. Translated: CASSLGLAGGITDTQYF. The chain combines TRBV7-2 with TRBJ2-3; 13 bases map to TRBD2. V shed 1 base, J shed 2 bases, and the junction held 3 bases outside the gene matches. CDR1 and CDR2 (germline): SGHTA, FQGNSA. The CDR3 is made up of 17 amino acids.

The chain is built from TRBV20-1 and TRBJ2-1; weak D call: TRBD2 (6 bases). The V gene lost 3 bases and the J gene lost 10 bases, with 7 bases spanning the gap. Germline values: CDR1 DFQATT, CDR2 SNEGSKA (reference sequence). The length of the CDR3 is 10 residues. The CDR3 region has the DNA TGCAGTGCTAGTGCGGGGGAGCAGTTCTTC. Translation: CSASAGEQFF.

The J gene is TRBJ2-2, the V gene TRBV7-3; possibly TRBD2 for D (6 bases). V was shortened by 0 bases and J by 0 bases, with 20 bases between the two germline ends. The CDR3 is made up of 20 amino acids. The germline V gene has CDR1 SGHTA and CDR2 FQGTGA. The CDR3 protein is CASSLTALGPTRANTGELFF. In DNA, the CDR3 is TGTGCCAGCAGCTTAACAGCTCTGGGACCGACTAGGGCGAACACCGGGGAGCTGTTTTTT.

The V call is TRBV11-3, the J call TRBJ2-5; 8 bases align to TRBD2. There are 16 residues in the CDR3. From germline, CDR1 is SGHNT and CDR2 YENEEA. The trim removed 5 bases at V and 2 bases at J, leaving 10 bases unmatched. In nucleotides, the CDR3 is TGTGCCAGCAGCCCGACGACGGCGGGGGGACAAGAGACCCAGTACTTC. As protein: CASSPTTAGGQETQYF.

This chain connects TRBV15 to TRBJ1-2, with TRBD1 as a possible D gene (6 bases). The germline V gene encodes CDR1 LNHNV and CDR2 YYDKDF (reference sequence). CDR3 length: 20 amino acids. V was cut by 0 bases and J by 3 bases, with 26 bases left in between. CDR3 sequence (DNA): TGTGCCACCAGCAGAGATCGAAATCCCATCTCGCAGGGGTGGTACTATGGCTACACCTTC. Translating gives CATSRDRNPISQGWYYGYTF.

This rearrangement joins TRBV7-9 to TRBJ1-1, with 9 bases that match TRBD1. V was clipped by 7 bases and J by 5 bases; unmatched bases: 11. The CDR3 spans 15 residues. Per the germline V gene, CDR1 is SEHNR and CDR2 is FQNEAQ (reference sequence). The CDR3 bases are TGTGCCAGCACCCAACCGGGACAGGGAGTGACTGAAGCTTTCTTT. It codes for CASTQPGQGVTEAFF.

In its sample, this clone was seen once. The chain employs TRBV4-1 and TRBJ2-5, with 12 positions matching TRBD2. Near its end, the DNA agrees better with TRBJ2-7, so the J call may be wrong. CDR3 length: 19 amino acids. Germline CDR1 reads MGHRA; CDR2 reads YSYEKL. The CDR3, as DNA: TGCGCCAGCAGCCGGGAGCATCGGCGGCTAGCGGGGGGGAGGTACGAGCAGTACTTC. This encodes CASSREHRRLAGGRYEQYF.